The source of this TCR beta chain is a study of T cells in Graves' hyperthyroidism and ophthalmopathy. Amplification targeted TCR beta CDR3 regions from RNA transcripts. First-round RT-PCR with HTBI primers amplified the TCR CDR3 region. MiXCR, applied by TCRdb to the multiplex PCR reads, yields one record per CDR3 protein. This table has roughly 570,000 distinct CDR3 sequences, about 45% appearing once. The CDR3 loop spans 14 amino acids. The germline V gene encodes CDR1 SGHAT and CDR2 FQNNGV. This clonotype was found once. An end of the junction does not agree with germline; a read error may underlie this. Each diagnosis was grounded in clinical symptoms, serum thyroxine and TRAb, thyroid ultrasound, and orbital computed tomography.

The gene calls are TRBV11-2 and TRBJ2-7; D is unresolved. The TCR originated in a woman in her late teens or twenties with Graves' hyperthyroidism. The sample was peripheral blood or thyroid tissue (not recorded which). The CDR3 DNA sequence: TGTGCCAGCACCACCAGATTAGACCCGGAAAAGCAGCACTTC. Encoded protein: CASTTRLDPEKQHF.